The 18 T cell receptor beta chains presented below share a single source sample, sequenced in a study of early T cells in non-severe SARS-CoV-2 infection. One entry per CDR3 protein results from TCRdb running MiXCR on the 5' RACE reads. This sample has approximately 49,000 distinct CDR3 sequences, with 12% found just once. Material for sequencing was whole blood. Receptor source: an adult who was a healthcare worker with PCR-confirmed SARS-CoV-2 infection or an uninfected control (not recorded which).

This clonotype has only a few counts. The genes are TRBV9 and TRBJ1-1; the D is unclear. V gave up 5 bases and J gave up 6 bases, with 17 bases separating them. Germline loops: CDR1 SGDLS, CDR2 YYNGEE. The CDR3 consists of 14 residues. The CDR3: CASSPAVKSAEAFF. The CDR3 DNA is TGTGCCAGCAGTCCAGCGGTGAAGTCGGCTGAAGCTTTCTTT.

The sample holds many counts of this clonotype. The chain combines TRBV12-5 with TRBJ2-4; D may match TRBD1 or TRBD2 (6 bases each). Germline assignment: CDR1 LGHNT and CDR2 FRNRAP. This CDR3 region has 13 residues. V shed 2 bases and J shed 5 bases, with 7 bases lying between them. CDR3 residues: CASGLRGENIQYF. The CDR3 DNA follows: TGTGCTAGTGGTTTGAGGGGGGAAAACATTCAGTACTTC.

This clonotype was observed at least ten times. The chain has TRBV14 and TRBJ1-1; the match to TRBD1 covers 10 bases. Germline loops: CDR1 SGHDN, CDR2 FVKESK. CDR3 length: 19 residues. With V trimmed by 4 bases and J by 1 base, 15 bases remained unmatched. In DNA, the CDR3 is TGTGCCAGCAGCCGAATCTTACCGGGACAGGGGCAGGCGAACACTGAAGCTTTCTTT. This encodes CASSRILPGQGQANTEAFF.

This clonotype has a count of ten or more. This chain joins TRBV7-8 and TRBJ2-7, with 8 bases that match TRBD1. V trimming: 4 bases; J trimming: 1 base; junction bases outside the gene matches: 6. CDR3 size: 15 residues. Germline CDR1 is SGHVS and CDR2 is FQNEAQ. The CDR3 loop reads CASSSDRASSYEQYF. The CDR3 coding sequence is TGTGCCAGCAGCTCGGACAGGGCCAGTTCCTACGAGCAGTACTTC.

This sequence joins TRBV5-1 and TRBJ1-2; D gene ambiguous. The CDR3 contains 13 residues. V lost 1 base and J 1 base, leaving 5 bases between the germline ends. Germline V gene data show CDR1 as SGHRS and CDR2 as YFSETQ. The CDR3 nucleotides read TGCGCCAGCAGCTTGAACAGTAACTATGGCTACACCTTC. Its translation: CASSLNSNYGYTF.

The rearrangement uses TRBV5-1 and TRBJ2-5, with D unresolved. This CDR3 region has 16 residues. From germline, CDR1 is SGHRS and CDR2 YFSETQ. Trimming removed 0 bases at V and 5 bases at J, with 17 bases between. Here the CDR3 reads CASSLVGRGESETQYF. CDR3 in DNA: TGCGCCAGCAGCTTGGTGGGCAGAGGTGAATCGGAGACCCAGTACTTC. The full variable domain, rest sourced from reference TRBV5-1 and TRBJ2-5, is KAGVTQTPRYLIKTRGQQVTLSCSPISGHRSVSWYQQTPGQGLQFLFEYFSETQRNKGNFPGRFSGRQFSNSRSEMNVSTLELGDSALYLCASSLVGRGESETQYFGPGTRLLVL.

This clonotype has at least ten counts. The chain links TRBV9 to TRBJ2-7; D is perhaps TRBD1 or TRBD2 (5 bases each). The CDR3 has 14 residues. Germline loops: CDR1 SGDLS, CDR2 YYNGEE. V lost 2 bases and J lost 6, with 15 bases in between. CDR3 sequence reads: CASSVGDGGSEQYF. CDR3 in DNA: TGTGCCAGCAGCGTCGGGGACGGCGGGTCCGAGCAGTACTTC.

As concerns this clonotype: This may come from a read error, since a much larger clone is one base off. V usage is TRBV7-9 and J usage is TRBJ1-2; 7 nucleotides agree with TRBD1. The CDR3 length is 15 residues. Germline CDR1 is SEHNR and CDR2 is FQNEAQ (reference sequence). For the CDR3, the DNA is TGTGCCAGCAGCTTAGCTCAGACAGGGAACTATGGCTACGCCTTC. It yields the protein CASSLAQTGNYGYAF.

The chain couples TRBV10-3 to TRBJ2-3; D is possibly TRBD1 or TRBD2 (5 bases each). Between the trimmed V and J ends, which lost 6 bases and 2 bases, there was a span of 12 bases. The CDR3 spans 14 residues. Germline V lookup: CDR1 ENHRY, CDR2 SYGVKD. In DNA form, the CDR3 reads TGTGCCATCAGGAGGGGCCAAACCACAGATACGCAGTATTTT. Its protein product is CAIRRGQTTDTQYF.

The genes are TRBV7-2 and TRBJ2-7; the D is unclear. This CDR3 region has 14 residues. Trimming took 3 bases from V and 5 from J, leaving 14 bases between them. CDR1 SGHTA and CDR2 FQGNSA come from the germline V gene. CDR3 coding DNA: TGTGCCAGCAGCTTCATCCTGGCCCAGCACGAGCAGTACTTC. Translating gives CASSFILAQHEQYF. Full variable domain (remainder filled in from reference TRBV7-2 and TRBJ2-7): GAGVSQSPSNKVTEKGKDVELRCDPISGHTALYWYRQSLGQGLEFLIYFQGNSAPDKSGLPSDRFSAERTGGSVSTLTIQRTQQEDSAVYLCASSFILAQHEQYFGPGTRLTVT.

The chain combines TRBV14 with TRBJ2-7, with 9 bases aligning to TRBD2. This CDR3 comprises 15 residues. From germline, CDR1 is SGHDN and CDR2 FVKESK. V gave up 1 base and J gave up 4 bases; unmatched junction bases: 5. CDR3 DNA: TGTGCCAGCAGCCAAGCTCCGGGACTAGCTTACGAGCAGTACTTC. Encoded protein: CASSQAPGLAYEQYF.

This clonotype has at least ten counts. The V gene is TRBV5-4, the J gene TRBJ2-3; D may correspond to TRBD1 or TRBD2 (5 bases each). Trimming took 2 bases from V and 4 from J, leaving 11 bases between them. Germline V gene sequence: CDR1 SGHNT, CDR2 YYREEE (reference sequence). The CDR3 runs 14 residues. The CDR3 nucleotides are TGTGCCAGCAGCTTAGAGATGGGGGCAGATACGCAGTATTTT. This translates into CASSLEMGADTQYF.

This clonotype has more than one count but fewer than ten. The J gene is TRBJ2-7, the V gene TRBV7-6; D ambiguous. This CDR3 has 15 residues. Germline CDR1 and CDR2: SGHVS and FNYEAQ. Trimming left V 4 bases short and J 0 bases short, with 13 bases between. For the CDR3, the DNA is TGTGCCAGCAGCTCTCCGACACTATACTCCTACGAGCAGTACTTC. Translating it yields CASSSPTLYSYEQYF.

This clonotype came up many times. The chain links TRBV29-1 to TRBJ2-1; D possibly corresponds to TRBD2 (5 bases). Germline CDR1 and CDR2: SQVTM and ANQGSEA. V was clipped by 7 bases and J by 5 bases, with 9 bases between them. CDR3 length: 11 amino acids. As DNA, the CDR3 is TGCAGCGCTGGAGGTAACAATGAGCAGTTCTTC. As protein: CSAGGNNEQFF.

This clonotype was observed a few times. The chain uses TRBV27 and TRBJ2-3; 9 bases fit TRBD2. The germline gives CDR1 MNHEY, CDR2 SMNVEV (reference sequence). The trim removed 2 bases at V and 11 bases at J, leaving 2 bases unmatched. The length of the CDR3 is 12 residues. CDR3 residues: CASSLRAGGQYF. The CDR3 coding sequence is TGTGCCAGCAGTTTACGAGCGGGGGGGCAGTATTTT.

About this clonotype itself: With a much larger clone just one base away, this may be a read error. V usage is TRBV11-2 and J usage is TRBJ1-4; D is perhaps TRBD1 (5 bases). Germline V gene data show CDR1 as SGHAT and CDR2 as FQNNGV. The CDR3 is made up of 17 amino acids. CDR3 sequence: CTSSLVGRGTTNEKLFF. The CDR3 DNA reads TGTACCAGCAGCTTAGTAGGTCGGGGGACTACTAATGAAAAACTGTTTTTT.

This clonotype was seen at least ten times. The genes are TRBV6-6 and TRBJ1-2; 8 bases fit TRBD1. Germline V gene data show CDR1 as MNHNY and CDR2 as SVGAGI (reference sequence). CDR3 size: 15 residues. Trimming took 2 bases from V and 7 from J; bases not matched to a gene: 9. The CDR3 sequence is CASSYAGQGIGGYTF. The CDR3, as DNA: TGTGCCAGCAGTTACGCAGGACAGGGTATTGGTGGCTACACCTTC.

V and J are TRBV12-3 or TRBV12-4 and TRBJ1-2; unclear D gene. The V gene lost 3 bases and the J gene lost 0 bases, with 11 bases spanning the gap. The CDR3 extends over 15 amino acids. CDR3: CASSFGRRANYGYTF. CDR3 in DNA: TGTGCCAGCAGTTTCGGACGGAGAGCTAACTATGGCTACACCTTC.